This is a list of T cell receptor beta chains from one sample in a study of response to subunit inactivated influenza vaccine. TCRdb re-called the RT-PCR reads with MiXCR, one entry per CDR3 protein. The repertoire holds around 600,000 distinct CDR3 sequences, with about 11% as singletons. The sample was also reused in another study, on T cells expressing NK-cell markers.

The sample consisted of PBMCs from blood, taken on the day of vaccination. These TCRs come from a man aged 50-60 years who received an inactivated influenza vaccine. Both conserved end residues are trimmed from each CDR3.

V	J	CDR3
TRBV18	TRBJ2-5	ASSPSNGGETQY
TRBV3-1	TRBJ1-2	ASSPGQGADGYT
TRBV27	TRBJ2-7	ASSFGRTSYEQY
TRBV5-1	TRBJ2-5	ASSLGQEQETQY
TRBV13	TRBJ2-1	ASRSTQEQC
TRBV6-1	TRBJ1-5	ASSHRGLSNQPQH
TRBV29-1	TRBJ2-7	SVERAGTGRNEQY
TRBV19	TRBJ1-5	ASSRTGKFNQPQH
TRBV19	TRBJ2-1	ASSIGQPYNEQF
TRBV18	TRBJ2-2	ASSPPSVTGELF
TRBV5-5	TRBJ2-3	ASSATGTRIGWSDTQY
TRBV4-3	TRBJ2-1	ASSQSGTEPWEQF
TRBV11-2	TRBJ2-7	ASSFGSPEQY
TRBV10-3	TRBJ2-3	AIRYTDTQY
TRBV20-1	TRBJ1-4	SATDGTGFEKLF
TRBV9	TRBJ1-3	ASSVGGRGSGNTIY
TRBV29-1	TRBJ1-1	SVAFEGAGKLEAF
TRBV6-2/TRBV6-3	TRBJ2-7	ASQKIWDINYEQY
TRBV12-3/TRBV12-4	TRBJ2-7	ASSTGQGLNEQY
TRBV5-6	TRBJ2-3	ASSLRQGLDTQY
TRBV3-1	TRBJ2-7	ASSPDHLYEQY
TRBV18	TRBJ1-6	ASFPDLGDNSPLH
TRBV18	TRBJ2-2	ASSPSMLGQTNTGELF
TRBV4-2	TRBJ2-3	ASSQEPSGGRRGPSGSTDTQY
TRBV12-3/TRBV12-4	TRBJ1-2	ASTSDGDYGYT
TRBV5-6	TRBJ2-2	ASSLVGTSGYGELF
TRBV4-1	TRBJ2-5	ASSQGGGRASQETQY
TRBV9	TRBJ1-1	ASSVGGADGTEAF
TRBV20-1	TRBJ2-6	SARDWRGAGANVLT
TRBV12-3/TRBV12-4	TRBJ2-2	ASSLGQNTGELF
TRBV7-2	TRBJ2-7	ASSFSGSAYEQY
TRBV7-9	TRBJ2-4	ASSPGTSKNIQY
TRBV2	TRBJ2-5	ASSEGTEETQY
TRBV5-1	TRBJ1-1	ASTGQGTEAF
TRBV12-3/TRBV12-4	TRBJ2-7	ASSPPLQTVSYEQY
TRBV4-1	TRBJ2-5	ASSQVIPGSIETQY
TRBV5-1	TRBJ1-2	ASSWQGQDYGYT